Given below is one T cell receptor beta chain in context. Its target is not known. TCRdb reanalysed the 5' RACE reads using MiXCR and keeps one entry per CDR3 protein. Of 650,000 to 750,000 distinct CDR3 sequences in the sample, approximately 22% were seen once. This sample was taken from a study of identical twins. Findings and limits, study-wide: Within twin pairs, the out-of-frame alpha sequences they shared showed excess low generation probability.

Healthy Caucasians alone served as donors. V lost 7 bases and J lost 5, with 3 bases in between. Germline V gene data show CDR1 as LNHDA and CDR2 as SQIVND (reference sequence). This CDR3 comprises 9 residues. This sample also belongs to another study, concerning T cells expressing NK-cell markers. As reported in that work: In a handful of donors, dominant CD3+CD56+NKG2C+ clones formed roughly 1.0-7.5% of CD8+ cells.

Sample: PBMCs. V gene TRBV19 combines with J gene TRBJ2-7; the D is unclear. The source is a woman aged 18-29 years in good health. CDR3 protein: CASKHEQYF. In DNA form, the CDR3 reads TGTGCCAGTAAACACGAGCAGTACTTC.